This entry describes one T cell receptor beta chain. The table lists this clone with a count of one. This receptor's antigen is unknown. Base qualities are not at hand, and no much larger clone is one base apart. V lost 7 bases and J lost 9 bases; the stretch between them is 16 bases long. The CDR3 numbers 13 residues from cysteine through phenylalanine. Just the 39-base CDR3 DNA is kept, in frame starting at base 1. The germline V gene (reference sequence) sets CDR1 to GTSNPN and CDR2 to SVGIG. The sample is drawn from a study of memory CD4+ T cells and cytomegalovirus serostatus (dated by TCRdb to about 2019). For the wider study: A total of 35 or so healthy Belgian adults, of whom 9 were CMV seropositive and 24 were CMV seronegative, were included in the cohort. CD4+ memory TCRbeta repertoires of a Belgian cohort with known cytomegalovirus serostatus were sequenced in order to replicate a published TCR-based CMV serostatus classifier.

The paper's findings and limits, for the study overall: Only CD4+CD45RO+ memory cells were sequenced, in contrast to the original study, which included naive and memory CD4+ and CD8+ populations. Of 164 previously reported CMV-associated TCRbeta sequences, about 62 appeared in the CD4+ memory repertoires, each in one to five individuals. For predicting CMV serostatus, the median bootstrapped AUC was about 0.95 using the original framework and 0.91 using a US-trained random forest. A median bootstrapped AUC of almost 0.96 with a 95% CI of 0.76-1.00 was achieved on the Belgian cohort by the original-framework classifier. The results were interpreted as suggesting that the CMV-associated TCR signature is largely present in the CD4+ memory repertoire.

The Quick-DNA Microprep Kit was used to extract genomic DNA from the sorted cells. Amplification of TCRbeta DNA was done with the immunoSEQ hsTCRbeta kit, following the protocol from the manufacturer. TCRbeta libraries were sequenced on an Illumina MiSeq instrument. Concerning the study's data processing: Following removal of out-of-frame sequences, 2.2 million or so distinct TCRbeta sequences were retained, with an average of about 70,000 per individual. Each individual was scored according to the count of fewer than 200 previously reported CMV-associated TCRbeta sequences and the total productive distinct TCRbeta count. A beta-binomial model was reimplemented in Python, and scikit-learn random forests with default parameters were trained on US cohort data. On the Belgian cohort, classifier performance was reported as the median AUC, along with percentile confidence intervals, across 10,000 bootstrap iterations. Entries here come from immuneACCESS through TCRdb and include only in-frame sequences with V and J called. Some clones fail to appear in such tables; in the studies checked, an unresolved V gene covers under half of the shortfall, and the cause of the remainder is unknown. That table gives V, J and clone size, and the DNA gave D and trimming. The sample yields roughly 50,000 clones; approximately 82% were counted once. About 0.48% of the sample is taken by the ten largest.

A FACSAria II was used to sort memory CD4+ T cells, defined as single viable CD3+CD4+CD8-CD45RO+ cells. CMV serostatus was assessed using a Roche Elecsys assay, by which serum IgG against CMV pp150, pp28, p38 and p52 was detected. After thawing, total CD4+ T cells were enriched by positive selection with CD4 magnetic microbeads. The samples came from a different study that was designed specifically to examine the CD4+ T cell memory repertoire. Following standard operating procedures, peripheral blood mononuclear cells were isolated and cryopreserved, while serum was kept at -80 degrees C. The staining used CD3-PerCP (BW264/56), CD4-APC (RPA-T4), CD45RO-PE (UCHT1) and CD8-Pacific Orange (3B5) antibodies, and Sytox blue was used to exclude non-viable cells.

This clonotype was sampled from an adult in good health and CMV-seronegative. Some clones in this sample may be carry-over from other donors' samples. The chain is encoded by TRBV30 joined to TRBJ1-6; a tentative D call is TRBD1 (6 bases match). Sequenced input: memory CD4+ T cells from blood. This receptor has the CDR3 CASGTTKGSPLHF. DNA sequence: TGTGCCTCCGGGACAACCAAGGGTTCACCCCTCCACTTT.